This T cell receptor beta chain was identified in a study of radiotherapy plus CTLA-4 blockade in lung cancer. Study summary: Objective responses were seen in around 19% of patients, disease control in 31%.

Profiling relied on immunoSEQ multiplex PCR, and the TCRdb table lists in-frame clones only, not all of them. The sample includes 70,000 to 90,000 clones, around 81% seen only once; the top ten take over 20%. Focal radiation plus CTLA-4 blockade with ipilimumab was administered to patients who had chemo-refractory metastatic non-small-cell lung cancer. The V segment lost 6 bases and the J segment 0 bases; nucleotides outside the gene matches: 12. Germline loops: CDR1 ENHRY, CDR2 SYGVKD. The CDR3 loop spans 17 amino acids. This TCR derives from a human donor with non-small cell lung cancer whose response to radiotherapy plus ipilimumab could not be evaluated. Some clones in this sample may be carry-over from other donors' samples. Sequences were derived from peripheral blood, sampled from a patient treated with radiotherapy plus ipilimumab. This chain uses TRBV10-3 with TRBJ2-7; 9 bases line up with TRBD1. CDR3 sequence: CAISPLKRTGDSYEQYF. The CDR3 nucleotides read TGTGCCATCAGCCCACTTAAGCGGACAGGGGACTCCTACGAGCAGTACTTC.